This T cell receptor beta chain came from a study of T cell changes during pregnancy in multiple sclerosis. This clone was picked up one time. Trimming removed 6 bases from V and 5 bases from J; junction bases left unmatched: 4. This CDR3 is 14 amino acids long. Germline V lookup: CDR1 LNHDA, CDR2 SQIVND (reference sequence). Method: immunoSEQ multiplex PCR; TCRdb's copy keeps in-frame clones and lacks some. The table lists 55,000 to 70,000 clones, 85% to 95% of them singletons. Sequences were derived from CD4+ T cells from peripheral blood mononuclear cells, sampled after pregnancy. This receptor was taken from a female donor with multiple sclerosis, enrolled in a pregnancy study. This chain joins TRBV19 and TRBJ2-3; TRBD1 agrees at 11 bases. CDR3: CASRRTGGLDTQYF. The CDR3 DNA follows: TGTGCCAGTAGACGGACAGGGGGCCTAGATACGCAGTATTTT.